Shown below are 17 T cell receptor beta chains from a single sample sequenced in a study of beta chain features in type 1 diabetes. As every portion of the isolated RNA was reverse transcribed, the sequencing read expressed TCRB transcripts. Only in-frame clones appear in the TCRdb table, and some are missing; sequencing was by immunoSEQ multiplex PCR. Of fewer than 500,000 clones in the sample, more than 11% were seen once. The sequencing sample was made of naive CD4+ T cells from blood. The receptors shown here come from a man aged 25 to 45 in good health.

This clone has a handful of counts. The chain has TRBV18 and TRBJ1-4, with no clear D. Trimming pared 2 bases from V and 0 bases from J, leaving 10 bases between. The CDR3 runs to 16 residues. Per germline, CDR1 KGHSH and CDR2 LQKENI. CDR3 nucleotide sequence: TGTGCCAGCTCACCATCAAAGGCCCCAACTAATGAAAAACTGTTTTTT. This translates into CASSPSKAPTNEKLFF.

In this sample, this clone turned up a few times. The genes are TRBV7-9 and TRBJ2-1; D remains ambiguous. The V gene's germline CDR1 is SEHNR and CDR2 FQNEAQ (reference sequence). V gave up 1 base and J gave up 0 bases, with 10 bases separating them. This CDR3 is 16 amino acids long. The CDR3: CASSLGSTYSYNEQFF. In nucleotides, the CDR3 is TGTGCCAGCAGCTTAGGGTCGACGTACTCCTACAATGAGCAGTTCTTC.

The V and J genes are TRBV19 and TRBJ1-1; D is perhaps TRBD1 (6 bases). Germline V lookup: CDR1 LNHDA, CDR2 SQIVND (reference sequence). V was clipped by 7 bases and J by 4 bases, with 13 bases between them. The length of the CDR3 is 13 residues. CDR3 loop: CASIRGAGTEAFF. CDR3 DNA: TGTGCCAGTATCCGGGGGGCTGGCACTGAAGCTTTCTTT.

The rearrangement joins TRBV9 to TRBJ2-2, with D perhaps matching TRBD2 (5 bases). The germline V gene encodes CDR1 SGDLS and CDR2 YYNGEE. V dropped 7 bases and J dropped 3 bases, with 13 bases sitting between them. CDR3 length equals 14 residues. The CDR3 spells CASSRTGDTGELFF. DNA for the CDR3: TGTGCCAGCTCTAGGACTGGAGACACCGGGGAGCTGTTTTTT. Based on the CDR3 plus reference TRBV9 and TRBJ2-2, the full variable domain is DSGVTQTPKHLITATGQRVTLRCSPRSGDLSVYWYQQSLDQGLQFLIQYYNGEERAKGNILERFSAQQFPDLHSELNLSSLELGDSALYFCASSRTGDTGELFFGEGSRLTVL.

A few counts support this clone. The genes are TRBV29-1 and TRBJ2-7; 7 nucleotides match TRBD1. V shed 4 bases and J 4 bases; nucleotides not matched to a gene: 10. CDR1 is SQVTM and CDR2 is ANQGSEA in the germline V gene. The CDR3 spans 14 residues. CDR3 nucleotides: TGCAGCGTTGGAGAACACAGGGGATTTTACGAGCAGTACTTC. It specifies CSVGEHRGFYEQYF.

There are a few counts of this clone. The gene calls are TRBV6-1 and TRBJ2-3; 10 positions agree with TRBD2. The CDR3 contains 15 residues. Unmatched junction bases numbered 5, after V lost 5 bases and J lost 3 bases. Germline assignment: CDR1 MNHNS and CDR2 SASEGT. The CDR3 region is CASSSLTSGTDTQYF. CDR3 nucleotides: TGTGCCAGCAGTTCGCTGACTAGCGGGACAGATACGCAGTATTTT.

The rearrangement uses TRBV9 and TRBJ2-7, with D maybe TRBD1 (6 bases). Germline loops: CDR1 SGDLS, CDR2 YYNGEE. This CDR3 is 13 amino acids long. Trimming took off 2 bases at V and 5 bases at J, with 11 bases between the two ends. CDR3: CASSVEGDDEQYF. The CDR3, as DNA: TGTGCCAGCAGCGTCGAGGGGGATGACGAGCAGTACTTC. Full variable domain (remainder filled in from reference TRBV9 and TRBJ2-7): DSGVTQTPKHLITATGQRVTLRCSPRSGDLSVYWYQQSLDQGLQFLIQYYNGEERAKGNILERFSAQQFPDLHSELNLSSLELGDSALYFCASSVEGDDEQYFGPGTRLTVT.

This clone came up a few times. CDR3 bases: TGTGCCATCAGAGGACTAGATACGCAGTATTTT. Translated: CAIRGLDTQYF. The chain uses TRBV10-3 and TRBJ2-3; D is perhaps TRBD2 (5 bases). The germline V gene has CDR1 ENHRY and CDR2 SYGVKD. Trimming shortened V by 6 bases and J by 5 bases, and 6 bases separated the two germline ends. The length of the CDR3 is 11 residues.

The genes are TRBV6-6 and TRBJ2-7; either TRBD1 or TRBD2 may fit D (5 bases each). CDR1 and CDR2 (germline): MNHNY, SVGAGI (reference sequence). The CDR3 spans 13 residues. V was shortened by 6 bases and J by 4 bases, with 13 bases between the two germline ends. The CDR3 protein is CASSSGRTYEQYV. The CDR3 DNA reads TGTGCCAGCAGCTCGGGACGGACATACGAGCAGTACGTC.

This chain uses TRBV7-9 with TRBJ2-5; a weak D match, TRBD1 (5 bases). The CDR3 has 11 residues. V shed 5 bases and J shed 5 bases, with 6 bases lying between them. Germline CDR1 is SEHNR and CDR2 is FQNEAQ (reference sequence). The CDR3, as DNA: TGTGCCAGCAGCCACAGGGAGACCCAGTACTTC. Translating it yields CASSHRETQYF.

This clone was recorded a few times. CDR3 coding DNA: TGCAGCGCACTTCGGACCGGGACAGGGTATAACGGTGGCTACACCTTC. It yields the protein CSALRTGTGYNGGYTF. J is TRBJ1-2 and V is TRBV29-1; 9 positions match TRBD1. The V segment lost 7 bases and the J segment 7 bases; nucleotides outside the gene matches: 19. CDR1 is SQVTM, CDR2 ANQGSEA, per germline. The CDR3 extends over 16 amino acids.

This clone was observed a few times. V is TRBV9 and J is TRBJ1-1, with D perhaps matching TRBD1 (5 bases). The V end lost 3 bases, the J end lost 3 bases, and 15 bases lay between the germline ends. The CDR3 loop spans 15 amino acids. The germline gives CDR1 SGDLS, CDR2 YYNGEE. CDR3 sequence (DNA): TGTGCCAGCAGCGCAGTACTCTCCAGGGACACTGAAGCTTTCTTT. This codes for CASSAVLSRDTEAFF.

DNA for the CDR3: TGTGCCAGCAGCCCCCGGGTAGCGGGGGGTCCCGCCACCGGGGAGCTGTTTTTT. Translated: CASSPRVAGGPATGELFF. The chain combines TRBV9 with TRBJ2-2, with 10 bases identical to TRBD2. V shed 4 bases and J 4 bases; nucleotides not matched to a gene: 13. This CDR3 comprises 18 residues. Germline V gives CDR1 SGDLS, CDR2 YYNGEE.

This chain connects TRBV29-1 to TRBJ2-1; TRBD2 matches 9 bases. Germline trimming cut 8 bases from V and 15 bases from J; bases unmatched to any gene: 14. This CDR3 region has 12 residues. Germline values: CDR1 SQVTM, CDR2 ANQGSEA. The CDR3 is CSPMTTSGRRFF. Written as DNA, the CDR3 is TGCAGCCCCATGACGACTAGCGGCCGTCGGTTCTTC.

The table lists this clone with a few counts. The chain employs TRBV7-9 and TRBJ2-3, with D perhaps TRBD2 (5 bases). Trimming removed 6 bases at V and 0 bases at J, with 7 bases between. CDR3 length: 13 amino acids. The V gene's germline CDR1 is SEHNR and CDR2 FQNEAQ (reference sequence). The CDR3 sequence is CASRRTSTDTQYF. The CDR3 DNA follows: TGTGCCAGCAGACGGACTAGCACAGATACGCAGTATTTT.

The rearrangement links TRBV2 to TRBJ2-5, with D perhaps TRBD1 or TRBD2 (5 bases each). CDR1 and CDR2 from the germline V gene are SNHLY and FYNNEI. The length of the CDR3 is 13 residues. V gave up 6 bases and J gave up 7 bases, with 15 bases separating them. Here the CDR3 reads CASRLGPKGTQYF. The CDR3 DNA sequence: TGTGCCAGCAGGTTGGGACCAAAAGGGACCCAGTACTTC.

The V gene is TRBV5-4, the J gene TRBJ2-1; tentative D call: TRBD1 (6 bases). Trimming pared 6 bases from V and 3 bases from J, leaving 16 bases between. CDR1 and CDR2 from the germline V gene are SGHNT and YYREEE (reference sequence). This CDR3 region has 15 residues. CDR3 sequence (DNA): TGTGCCAGCAACGAACAACAGGGTAGCTACAATGAGCAGTTCTTC. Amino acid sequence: CASNEQQGSYNEQFF.